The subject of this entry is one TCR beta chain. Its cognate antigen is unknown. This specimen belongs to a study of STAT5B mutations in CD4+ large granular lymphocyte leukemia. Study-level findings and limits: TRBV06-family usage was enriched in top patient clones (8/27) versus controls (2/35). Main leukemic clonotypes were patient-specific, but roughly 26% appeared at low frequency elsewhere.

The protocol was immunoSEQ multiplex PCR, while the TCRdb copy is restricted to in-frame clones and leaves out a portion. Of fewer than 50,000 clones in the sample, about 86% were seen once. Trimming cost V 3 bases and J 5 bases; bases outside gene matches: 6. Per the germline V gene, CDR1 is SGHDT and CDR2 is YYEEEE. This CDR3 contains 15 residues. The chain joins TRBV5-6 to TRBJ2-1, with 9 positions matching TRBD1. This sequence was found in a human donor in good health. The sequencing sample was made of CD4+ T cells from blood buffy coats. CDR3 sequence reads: CASSSRDRAHNEQFF. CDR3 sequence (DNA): TGTGCCAGCAGCTCGCGGGACAGGGCCCACAATGAGCAGTTCTTC.